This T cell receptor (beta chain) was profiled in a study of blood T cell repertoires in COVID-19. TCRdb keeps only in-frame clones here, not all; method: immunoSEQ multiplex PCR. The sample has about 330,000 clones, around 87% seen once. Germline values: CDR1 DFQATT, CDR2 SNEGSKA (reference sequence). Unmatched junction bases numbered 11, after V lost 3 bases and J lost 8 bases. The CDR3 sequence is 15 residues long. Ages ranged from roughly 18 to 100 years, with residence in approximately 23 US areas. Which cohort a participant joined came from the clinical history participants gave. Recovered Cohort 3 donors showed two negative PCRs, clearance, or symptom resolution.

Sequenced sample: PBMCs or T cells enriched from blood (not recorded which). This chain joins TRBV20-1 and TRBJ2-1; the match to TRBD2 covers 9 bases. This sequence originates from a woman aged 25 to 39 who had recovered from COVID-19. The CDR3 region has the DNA TGCAGTGCTAGTGGCGGGGGGGGCCTATGGGATGAGCAGTTCTTC. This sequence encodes CSASGGGGLWDEQFF.